This T cell receptor beta chain was identified in a study of Ad26.COV2.S vaccination and SARS-CoV-2 variants. Turning to the study itself: Among those in the COV1001 Ad26.COV2.S trial arm was the donor.

Some clones are missing from TCRdb's copy, which holds only in-frame ones; the method was immunoSEQ multiplex PCR. Of about 480,000 clones detected, around 88% appear once; the ten largest clones hold roughly 13%. Losses at the gene ends were 0 bases for V and 6 bases for J; bases not matched to a gene: 6. The germline V gene encodes CDR1 SGHRS and CDR2 YFSETQ. This CDR3 is 16 amino acids long. Treatment indicated: around 19 received Ad26.COV2.S at low or high dose, single or two shots; roughly five received placebo; per-sample allocation not given. Vaccine and placebo recipients were sampled on day 63 after the first injection. At a Boston site, the person donating was an adult of 18-55 years.

The sample was peripheral blood, taken in a trial of Ad26.COV2.S vaccine versus placebo. The receptor was isolated from a person aged 18 to 65 who received the Ad26.COV2.S COVID-19 vaccine or a placebo. The chain couples TRBV5-1 to TRBJ2-2, with TRBD1 identical over 9 bases. The CDR3 reads CASSLEQQGAAGELFF. CDR3 in DNA: TGCGCCAGCAGCTTGGAGCAACAGGGGGCCGCCGGGGAGCTGTTTTTT.